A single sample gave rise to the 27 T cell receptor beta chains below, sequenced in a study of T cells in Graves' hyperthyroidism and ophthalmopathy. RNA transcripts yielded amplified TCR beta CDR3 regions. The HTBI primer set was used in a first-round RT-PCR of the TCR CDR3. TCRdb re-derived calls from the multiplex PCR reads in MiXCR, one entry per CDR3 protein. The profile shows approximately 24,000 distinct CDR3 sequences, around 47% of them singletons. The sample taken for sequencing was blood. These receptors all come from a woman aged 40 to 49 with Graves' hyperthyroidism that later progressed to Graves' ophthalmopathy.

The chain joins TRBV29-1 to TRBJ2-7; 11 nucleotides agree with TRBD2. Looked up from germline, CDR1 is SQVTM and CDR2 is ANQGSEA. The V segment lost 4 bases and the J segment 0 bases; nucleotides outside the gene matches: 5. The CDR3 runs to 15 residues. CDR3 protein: CSVAGLAGLSYEQYF. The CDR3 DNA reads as TGCAGCGTTGCCGGACTAGCGGGTCTCTCCTACGAGCAGTACTTC.

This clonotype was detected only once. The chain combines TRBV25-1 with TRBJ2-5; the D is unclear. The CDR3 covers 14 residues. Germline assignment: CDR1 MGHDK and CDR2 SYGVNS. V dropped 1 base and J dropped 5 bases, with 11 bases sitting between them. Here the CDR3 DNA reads TGTGCCAGCAGTGAATCGAGGATAGCTGAGACCCAGTACTTC. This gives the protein CASSESRIAETQYF.

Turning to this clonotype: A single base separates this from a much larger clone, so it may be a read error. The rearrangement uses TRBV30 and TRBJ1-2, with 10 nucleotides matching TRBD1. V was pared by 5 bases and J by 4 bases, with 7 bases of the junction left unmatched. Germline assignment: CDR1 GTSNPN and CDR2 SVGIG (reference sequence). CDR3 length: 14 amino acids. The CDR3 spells CAWGPRQGAYGYTF. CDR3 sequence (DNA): TGTGCCTGGGGTCCGAGACAGGGGGCCTATGGCTACACCTTC.

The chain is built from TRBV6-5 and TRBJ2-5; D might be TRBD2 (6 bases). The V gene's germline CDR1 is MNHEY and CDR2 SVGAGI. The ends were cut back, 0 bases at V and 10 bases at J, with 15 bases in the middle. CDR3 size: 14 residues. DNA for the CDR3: TGTGCCAGCAGTTACTCGGCGGGGCGTAGGGACCAGTACTTC. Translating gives CASSYSAGRRDQYF.

The CDR3 sequence is CASSFGQGYYEQYF. As DNA, the CDR3 is TGTGCCAGCAGCTTTGGACAGGGGTACTACGAGCAGTACTTC. J is TRBJ2-7 and V is TRBV7-9, with TRBD1 matching 9 bases. V gave up 3 bases and J gave up 3 bases; unmatched junction bases: 3. This CDR3 region has 14 residues. Germline-derived CDR1 and CDR2 are SEHNR and FQNEAQ (reference sequence).

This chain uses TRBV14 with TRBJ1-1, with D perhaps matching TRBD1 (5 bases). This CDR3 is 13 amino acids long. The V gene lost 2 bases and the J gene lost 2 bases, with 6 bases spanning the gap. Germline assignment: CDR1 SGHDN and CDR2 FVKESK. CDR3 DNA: TGTGCCAGCAGCCAACAGGGAAACACTGAAGCTTTCTTT. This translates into CASSQQGNTEAFF.

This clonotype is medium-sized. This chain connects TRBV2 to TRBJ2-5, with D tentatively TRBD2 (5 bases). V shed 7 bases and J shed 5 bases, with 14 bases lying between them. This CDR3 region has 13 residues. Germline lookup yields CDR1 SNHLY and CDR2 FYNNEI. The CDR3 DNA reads TGTGCCAGCAATCCGGGATTCGCGGAGACCCAGTACTTC. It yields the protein CASNPGFAETQYF.

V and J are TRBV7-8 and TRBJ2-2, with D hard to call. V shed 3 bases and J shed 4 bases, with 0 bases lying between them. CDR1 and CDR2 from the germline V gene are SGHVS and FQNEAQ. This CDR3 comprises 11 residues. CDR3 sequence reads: CASSFTGELFF. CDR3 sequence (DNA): TGTGCCAGCAGCTTCACCGGGGAGCTGTTTTTT.

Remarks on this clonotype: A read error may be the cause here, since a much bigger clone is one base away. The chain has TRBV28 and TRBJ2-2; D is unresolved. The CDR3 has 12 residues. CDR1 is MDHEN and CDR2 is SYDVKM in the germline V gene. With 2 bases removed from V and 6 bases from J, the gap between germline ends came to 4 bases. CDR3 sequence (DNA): TGTGCCAGCAGTTTAAGGGCCGGGGAGCTGTTTTTT. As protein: CASSLRAGELFF.

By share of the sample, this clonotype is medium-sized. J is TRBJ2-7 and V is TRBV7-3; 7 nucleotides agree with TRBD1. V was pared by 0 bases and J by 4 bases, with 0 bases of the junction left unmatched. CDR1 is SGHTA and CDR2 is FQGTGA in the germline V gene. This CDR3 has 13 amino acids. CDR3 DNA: TGTGCCAGCAGCTTAACGGGACAGTACGAGCAGTACTTC. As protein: CASSLTGQYEQYF. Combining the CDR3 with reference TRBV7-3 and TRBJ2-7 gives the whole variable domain GAGVSQTPSNKVTEKGKYVELRCDPISGHTALYWYRQSLGQGPEFLIYFQGTGAADDSGLPNDRFFAVRPEGSVSTLKIQRTERGDSAVYLCASSLTGQYEQYFGPGTRLTVT.

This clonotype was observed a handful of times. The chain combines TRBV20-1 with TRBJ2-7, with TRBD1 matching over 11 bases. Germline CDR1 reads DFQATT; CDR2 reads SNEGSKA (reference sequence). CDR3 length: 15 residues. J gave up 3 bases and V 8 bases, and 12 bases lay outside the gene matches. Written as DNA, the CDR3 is TGCAGTACCTCCCTACCGGGACAGGGGGTCTACGAGCAGTACTTC. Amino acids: CSTSLPGQGVYEQYF.

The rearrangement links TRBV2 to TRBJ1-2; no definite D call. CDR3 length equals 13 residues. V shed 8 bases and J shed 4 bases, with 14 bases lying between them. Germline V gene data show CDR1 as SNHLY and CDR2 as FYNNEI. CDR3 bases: TGTGCCAGCGGATTAAAGGGAGGCTATGGCTACACCTTC. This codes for CASGLKGGYGYTF.

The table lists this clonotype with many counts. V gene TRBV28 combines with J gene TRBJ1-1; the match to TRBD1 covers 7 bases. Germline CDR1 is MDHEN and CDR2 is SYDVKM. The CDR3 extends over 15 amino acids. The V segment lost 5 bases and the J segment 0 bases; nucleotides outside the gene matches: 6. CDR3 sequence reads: CASSLTGTVNTEAFF. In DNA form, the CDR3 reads TGTGCCAGCAGTCTCACCGGGACAGTGAACACTGAAGCTTTCTTT.

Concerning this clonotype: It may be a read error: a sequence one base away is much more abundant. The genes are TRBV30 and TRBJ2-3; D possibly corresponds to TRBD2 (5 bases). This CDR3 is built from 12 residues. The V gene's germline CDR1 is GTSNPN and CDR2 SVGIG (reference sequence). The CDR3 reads CAWSVRSDTRYF. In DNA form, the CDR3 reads TGTGCCTGGAGTGTACGTAGCGATACGCGGTATTTT. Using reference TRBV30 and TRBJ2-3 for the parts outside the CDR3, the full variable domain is SQTIHQWPATLVQPVGSPLSLECTVEGTSNPNLYWYRQAAGRGLQLLFYSVGIGQISSEVPQNLSASRPQDRQFILSSKKLLLSDSGFYLCAWSVRSDTRYFGPGTRLTVL.

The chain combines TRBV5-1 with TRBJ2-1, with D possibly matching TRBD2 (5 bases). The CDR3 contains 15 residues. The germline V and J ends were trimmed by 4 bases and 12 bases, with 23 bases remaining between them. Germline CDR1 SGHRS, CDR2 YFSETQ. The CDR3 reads CASSPGGSLEATQFF. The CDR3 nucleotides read TGCGCCAGCAGCCCAGGCGGGTCCCTAGAGGCTACGCAGTTCTTC.

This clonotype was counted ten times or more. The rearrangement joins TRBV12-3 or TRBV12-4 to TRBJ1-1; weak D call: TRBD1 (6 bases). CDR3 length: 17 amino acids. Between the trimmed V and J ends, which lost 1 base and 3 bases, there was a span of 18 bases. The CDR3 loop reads CASSLGRGGVKDTEAFF. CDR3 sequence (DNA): TGTGCCAGCAGTTTAGGGCGGGGGGGCGTTAAGGACACTGAAGCTTTCTTT.

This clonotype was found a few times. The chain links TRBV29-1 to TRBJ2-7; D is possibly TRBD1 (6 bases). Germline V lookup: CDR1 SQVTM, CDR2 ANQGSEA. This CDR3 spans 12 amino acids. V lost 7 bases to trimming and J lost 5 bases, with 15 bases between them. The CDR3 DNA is TGCAGCGCCGAGGGGGAATCGCACGAGCAGTACTTC. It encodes CSAEGESHEQYF.

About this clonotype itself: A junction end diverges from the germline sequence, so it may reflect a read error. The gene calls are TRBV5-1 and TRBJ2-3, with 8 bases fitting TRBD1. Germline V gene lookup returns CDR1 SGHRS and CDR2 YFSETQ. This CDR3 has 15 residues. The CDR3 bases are TGCGCCAGCAGCTTGGAAGGACAGGGAACAGGTACGCAGTACTTT. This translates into CASSLEGQGTGTQYF.

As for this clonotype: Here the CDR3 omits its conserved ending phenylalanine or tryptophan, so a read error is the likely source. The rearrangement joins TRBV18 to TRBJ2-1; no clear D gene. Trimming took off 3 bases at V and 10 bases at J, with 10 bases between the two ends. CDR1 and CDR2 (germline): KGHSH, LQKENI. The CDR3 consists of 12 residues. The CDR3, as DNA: TGTGCCAGCTCACCTAGGGCCGAGGAGCAGTTCTGC. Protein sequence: CASSPRAEEQFC.

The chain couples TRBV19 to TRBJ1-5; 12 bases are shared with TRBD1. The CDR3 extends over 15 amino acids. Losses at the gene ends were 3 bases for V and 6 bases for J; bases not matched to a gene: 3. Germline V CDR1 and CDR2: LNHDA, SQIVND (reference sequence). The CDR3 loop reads CASSMGQGASQPQHF. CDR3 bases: TGTGCCAGTAGTATGGGACAGGGGGCTAGTCAGCCCCAGCATTTT.

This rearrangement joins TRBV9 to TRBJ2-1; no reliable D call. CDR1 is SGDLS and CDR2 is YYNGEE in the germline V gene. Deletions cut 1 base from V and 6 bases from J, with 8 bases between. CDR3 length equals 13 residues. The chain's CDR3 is CASSVPGFNEQFF. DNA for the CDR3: TGTGCCAGCAGCGTACCAGGATTCAATGAGCAGTTCTTC.

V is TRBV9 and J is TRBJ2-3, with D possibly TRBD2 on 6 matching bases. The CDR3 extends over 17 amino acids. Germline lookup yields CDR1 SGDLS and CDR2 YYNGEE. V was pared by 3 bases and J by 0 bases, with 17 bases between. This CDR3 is CASSAGTLLASTDTQYF. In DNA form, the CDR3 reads TGTGCCAGCAGCGCCGGGACTCTCCTAGCTAGCACAGATACGCAGTATTTT.

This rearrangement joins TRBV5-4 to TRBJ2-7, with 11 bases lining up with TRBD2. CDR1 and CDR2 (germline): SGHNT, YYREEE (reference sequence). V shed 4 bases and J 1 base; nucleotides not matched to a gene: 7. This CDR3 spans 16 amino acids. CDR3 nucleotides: TGTGCCAGCAGCGCATTAGCGGGAGGGATATCCTACGAGCAGTACTTC. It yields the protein CASSALAGGISYEQYF.

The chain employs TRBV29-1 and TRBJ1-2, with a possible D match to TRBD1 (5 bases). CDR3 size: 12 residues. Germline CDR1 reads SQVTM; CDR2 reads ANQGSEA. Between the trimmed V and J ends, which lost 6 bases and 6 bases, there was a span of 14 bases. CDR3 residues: CSVTGTVDGYTF. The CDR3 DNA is TGCAGCGTCACCGGGACTGTGGATGGCTACACCTTC.

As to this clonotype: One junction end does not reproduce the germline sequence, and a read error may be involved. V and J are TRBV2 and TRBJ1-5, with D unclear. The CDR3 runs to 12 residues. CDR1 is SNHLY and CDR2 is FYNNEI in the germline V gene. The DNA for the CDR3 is TGTGCCAGCAGTGATGACCGGCAGCCCCAGCAGTTT. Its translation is CASSDDRQPQQF. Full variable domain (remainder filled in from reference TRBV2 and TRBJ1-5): EPEVTQTPSHQVTQMGQEVILRCVPISNHLYFYWYRQILGQKVEFLVSFYNNEISEKSEIFDDQFSVERPDGSNFTLKIRSTKLEDSAMYFCASSDDRQPQQFGDGTRLSIL.

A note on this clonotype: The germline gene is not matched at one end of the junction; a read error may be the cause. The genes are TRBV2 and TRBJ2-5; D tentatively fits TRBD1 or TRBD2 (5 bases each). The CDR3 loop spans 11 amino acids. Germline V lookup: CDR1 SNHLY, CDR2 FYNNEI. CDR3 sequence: CASSEWGTWDF. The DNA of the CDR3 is TGTGCCAGCAGTGAATGGGGGACCTGGGACTTC.

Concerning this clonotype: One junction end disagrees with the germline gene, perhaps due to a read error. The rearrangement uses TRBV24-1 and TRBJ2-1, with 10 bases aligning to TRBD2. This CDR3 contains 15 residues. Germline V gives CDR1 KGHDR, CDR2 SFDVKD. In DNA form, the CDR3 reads TGTGCCACCAGTGATTTCCTAGCGGGAGCCAATGTGCAGTTCTTC. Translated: CATSDFLAGANVQFF.